This entry is about one T cell receptor beta chain. Patients at the Seattle site were enrolled during active infection and followed longitudinally. Per the authors' pipeline: It was from reference gene primer amplification that nucleated cell counts were estimated. Profiling relied on immunoSEQ multiplex PCR, and the TCRdb table lists in-frame clones only, not all of them. V and J calls and clone size follow that table, whereas D and trimming were derived from the DNA. The sample contains approximately 250,000 clones, about 82% of which appear only once. The source of the sample is a study of blood T cell repertoires in COVID-19. On the study more broadly: COVID-19 samples from acute and convalescent phases originated in the United States, Italy and Spain. Nucleic acid was either cDNA or gDNA, and it came from T cells, B-cell-depleted T cells, or PBMCs.

The source of this sequence is a man aged 45-65 years with COVID-19, enrolled during active disease. Sequencing was done on a sample of peripheral blood.

Here the CDR3 reads CSAEGQHSYNEQFF. CDR3 DNA sequence: TGCAGCGCCGAGGGACAACACTCCTACAATGAGCAGTTCTTC. The chain combines TRBV29-1 with TRBJ2-1, with D possibly TRBD1 on 6 matching bases. V was cut by 7 bases and J by 0 bases, with 13 bases left in between. From germline, CDR1 is SQVTM and CDR2 ANQGSEA. CDR3 size: 14 residues.